These 8 T cell receptor beta chains were sequenced from one sample in a study of post-analysis software for immune sequencing data. Study-level points and caveats: Four to six TRBV segments appeared more often in patients than in controls, and TRBV5-6, TRBV5-1 and TRBV20-1 were among these.

Included in the TCR beta cDNA libraries were unique molecular identifiers. MiXCR was run by TCRdb on the PCR reads, yielding one entry per CDR3 protein. The data contain hundreds of thousands of distinct CDR3 sequences, roughly 30% of them singletons. The antigens these receptors bind are not known. The sample taken for sequencing was blood. These TCRs come from a girl aged 10-17 years with multiple sclerosis.

In this sample, this clonotype turned up a few times. The chain links TRBV29-1 to TRBJ2-5; D is perhaps TRBD1 (6 bases). The CDR3 has 14 residues. V was trimmed by 7 bases and J by 4 bases, leaving 19 bases between them. The V gene's germline CDR1 is SQVTM and CDR2 ANQGSEA. DNA of the CDR3: TGCAGCGCCGCACCCAGGGGCGTAGGAGAGACCCAGTACTTC. It encodes CSAAPRGVGETQYF.

The chain has TRBV20-1 and TRBJ1-2; the D gene is possibly TRBD1 (6 bases). The CDR3 is 13 amino acids. CDR1 DFQATT and CDR2 SNEGSKA come from the germline V gene (reference sequence). V was shortened by 3 bases and J by 2 bases, with 10 bases between the two germline ends. CDR3 coding DNA: TGCAGTGCTAGCGCCGGGACAAACTATGGCTACACCTTC. Encoded protein: CSASAGTNYGYTF.

V gene TRBV4-3 combines with J gene TRBJ2-1; 7 bases fit TRBD2. Trimming cost V 1 base and J 5 bases; bases outside gene matches: 5. The V gene's germline CDR1 is LGHNA and CDR2 YSLEER. CDR3 size: 15 residues. Here the CDR3 DNA reads TGCGCCAGCAGCCAAGTCCAGCGGGGACACAATGAGCAGTTCTTC. It is translated as CASSQVQRGHNEQFF.

This chain joins TRBV7-8 and TRBJ1-2, with D perhaps TRBD1 (5 bases). This CDR3 spans 16 amino acids. Deletions cut 2 bases from V and 4 bases from J, with 17 bases between. Looked up from germline, CDR1 is SGHVS and CDR2 is FQNEAQ. CDR3 loop: CASSLSPGLKGYGYTF. CDR3 sequence (DNA): TGTGCCAGCAGCTTAAGTCCAGGGCTAAAGGGCTATGGCTACACCTTC.

As DNA, the CDR3 is TGTGCCAGCAGCATGGCCGCGGCAGCATACGAGCAGTACTTC. Its protein is CASSMAAAAYEQYF. The chain joins TRBV5-5 to TRBJ2-4; D is undetermined. The closer fit of TRBJ2-7 to the DNA end suggests the J call may be wrong. Germline CDR1 SGHKS, CDR2 YYEKEE (reference sequence). The CDR3 runs 14 residues.

V and J are TRBV7-2 and TRBJ1-1; D is undetermined. Trimming took off 3 bases at V and 0 bases at J, with 11 bases between the two ends. CDR3 length: 15 amino acids. Per germline, CDR1 SGHTA and CDR2 FQGNSA. The CDR3 nucleotides read TGTGCCAGCAGCTTTCTGTCATGGTTGAACACTGAAGCTTTCTTT. This gives the protein CASSFLSWLNTEAFF.

This clonotype appeared once. The chain recombines TRBV7-2 with TRBJ1-2; 9 nucleotides align to TRBD1. This CDR3 has 17 amino acids. Germline V lookup: CDR1 SGHTA, CDR2 FQGNSA. With 2 bases clipped from V and 5 bases from J, the junction kept 12 bases outside the gene matches. Here the CDR3 reads CASSLRGSQGAVYGYTF. CDR3 coding DNA: TGTGCCAGCAGCTTAAGGGGATCACAGGGGGCGGTTTATGGCTACACCTTC.

J is TRBJ2-7 and V is TRBV6-2 or TRBV6-3; 10 positions match TRBD2. With 6 bases clipped from V and 2 bases from J, the junction kept 4 bases outside the gene matches. From germline, CDR1 is MNHEY and CDR2 SVGEGT. The CDR3 runs 14 residues. The CDR3 DNA reads TGTGCCAGCAGACTAGCGGGAAGGCCCTACGAGCAGTACTTC. It codes for CASRLAGRPYEQYF.